This T cell receptor beta chain was sequenced during a study of cytomegalovirus exposure and HLA in healthy donors. Looking at the study overall: Some 80 million unique TCR sequences came from HLA-typed donors in an early release.

Per the germline V gene, CDR1 is MGHRA and CDR2 is YSYEKL. Unmatched junction bases numbered 6, after V lost 0 bases and J lost 2 bases. The CDR3 consists of 16 residues. In the PCR, 60 Vbeta and 13 Jbeta primers were used. Using immunoSEQ multiplex PCR, the repertoire was profiled, and TCRdb retains in-frame clones only, with some absent. The table shows about 150,000 clones, with 60% to 80% occurring only once. The sample taken for sequencing was PBMCs. The receptor comes from a woman aged 25 to 39 in good health and CMV-seronegative. The chain employs TRBV4-1 and TRBJ2-7, with 8 bases lining up with TRBD1. The DNA for the CDR3 is TGCGCCAGCAGCCAAGACGATGACAGGGGAACCTACGAGCAGTACTTC. It codes for CASSQDDDRGTYEQYF.